This T cell receptor beta chain was identified during a study of identical twins. The V gene end was trimmed by 5 bases and the J gene end by 5 bases; junction bases not matched to a gene: 0. This CDR3 has 12 residues. Germline V CDR1 and CDR2: MNHNY, SVGAGI (reference sequence). This clonotype was picked up many times. TCRdb recomputed calls from the 5' RACE reads with MiXCR, one row per CDR3 protein. This table has under 450,000 distinct CDR3 sequences, about a fifth appearing once. V is TRBV6-6 and J is TRBJ2-1; TRBD2 matches at 7 bases. Sequenced: naive T cells sorted from blood. This receptor was identified in a man between 45 and 60 years old in good health. The CDR3 loop reads CASSTSDNEQFF. DNA of the CDR3: TGTGCCAGCAGTACTAGCGACAATGAGCAGTTCTTC.